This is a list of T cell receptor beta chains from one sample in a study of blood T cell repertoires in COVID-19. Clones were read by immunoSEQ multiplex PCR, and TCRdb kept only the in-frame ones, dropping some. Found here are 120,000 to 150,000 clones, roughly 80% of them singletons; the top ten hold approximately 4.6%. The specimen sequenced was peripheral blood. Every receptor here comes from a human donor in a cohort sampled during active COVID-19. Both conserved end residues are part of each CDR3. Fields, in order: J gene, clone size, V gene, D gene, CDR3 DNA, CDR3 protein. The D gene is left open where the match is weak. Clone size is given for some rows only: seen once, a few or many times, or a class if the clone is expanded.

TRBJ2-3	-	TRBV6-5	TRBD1	TGTGCCAGCAGTTCCGGGACAGTTACAGATACGCAGTATTTT	CASSSGTVTDTQYF
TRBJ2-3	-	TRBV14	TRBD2	TGTGCCAGCAGCCAAGATCCGGCGGGGGGGCCTGAAGATACGCAGTATTTT	CASSQDPAGGPEDTQYF
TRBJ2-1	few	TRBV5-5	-	TGTGCCAGTAATGAAGGACTGCTACCCAACAATGAGCAGTTCTTC	CASNEGLLPNNEQFF
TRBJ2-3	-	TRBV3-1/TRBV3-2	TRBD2	TGTGCCAGCAGCCCCCGACTAGCGGAAGATACGCAGTATTTT	CASSPRLAEDTQYF
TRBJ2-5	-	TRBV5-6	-	TGTGCCAGCATTCAATCTAGCGCCAGAGAGACCCAGTACTTC	CASIQSSARETQYF
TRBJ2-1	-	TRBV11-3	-	TGTGCCAGCAGCCCGAAGGGAGCGGAATCCTACAATGAGCAGTTCTTC	CASSPKGAESYNEQFF
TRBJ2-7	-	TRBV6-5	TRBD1	TGTGCCAGCAGCCGACAGGGGGCTAGGGACGAGCAGTACTTC	CASSRQGARDEQYF
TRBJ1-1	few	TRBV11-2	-	TGTGCCAGCAGCTCTCGCGGGCGTCACACTGAAGCTTTCTTT	CASSSRGRHTEAFF
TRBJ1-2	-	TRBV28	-	TGTGCCAGCAGTTTCCTTCCCTATGGCTACACCTTC	CASSFLPYGYTF
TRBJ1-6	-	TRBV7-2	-	TGTGCCAGCAGCGTTAATAGTTCACCCCTCCACTTT	CASSVNSSPLHF
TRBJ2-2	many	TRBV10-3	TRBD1	TGTGCCATCAGTGAGTCGAAGGGACAGGCCTACGGGGAGCTGTTTTTT	CAISESKGQAYGELFF
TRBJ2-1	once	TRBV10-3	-	TGTGCCATCAGTCCCACGAGGGGGAATGAGCAGTTCTTC	CAISPTRGNEQFF
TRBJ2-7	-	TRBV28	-	TGTGCCAGCAGTAGACCGACAGACTACGAGCAGTACTTC	CASSRPTDYEQYF
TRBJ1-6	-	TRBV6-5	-	TGTGCCAGCAGTTCATCCCGACAGAGAGAGAATTCACCCCTCCACTTT	CASSSSRQRENSPLHF
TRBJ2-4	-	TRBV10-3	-	TGTGCCATCAGTGAGTCGGGGCGGGGCGAAAACATTCAGTACTTC	CAISESGRGENIQYF
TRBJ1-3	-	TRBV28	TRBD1	TGTGCCAGCAGTTTTACAGGGGTCTCTGGAAACACCATATATTTT	CASSFTGVSGNTIYF
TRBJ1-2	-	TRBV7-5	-	TGTGCCAGAAGCTTAGGAAGGGCTTACAGGGGGGTGAACTATGGCTACACCTTC	CARSLGRAYRGVNYGYTF
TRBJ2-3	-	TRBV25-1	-	TGTGCCAGCAGTGAACTAGGGGCGGGGACGCAGTATTTT	CASSELGAGTQYF
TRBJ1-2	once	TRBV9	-	TGTGCCAGCAGCGTAGGGACGGAGGATGGCTACACCTTC	CASSVGTEDGYTF
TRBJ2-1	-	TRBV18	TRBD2	TGTGCCAGCTCACCACCTGCGGGGGGCCACAATGAGCAGTTCTTC	CASSPPAGGHNEQFF
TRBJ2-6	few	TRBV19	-	TGTGCCAGTACGAGCAGGGCAGGGGCCAACGTCCTGACTTTC	CASTSRAGANVLTF
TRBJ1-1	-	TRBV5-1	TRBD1	TGCGCCAGCAGCTCCGGGACAGGTACAAGCACTGAAGCTTTCTTT	CASSSGTGTSTEAFF
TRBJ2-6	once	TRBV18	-	TGTGCCAGCTCAGGTCAGCGGAGTTCTGGGGCCAACGTCCTGACTTTC	CASSGQRSSGANVLTF
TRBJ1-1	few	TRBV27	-	TGTGCCAGCAGTTGGAACAGGAACACTGAAGCTTTCTTT	CASSWNRNTEAFF
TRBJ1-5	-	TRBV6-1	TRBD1	TGTGCCAGCAGTGACCGGCAGGGGGCAGTTGGCAGCAATCAGCCCCAGCATTTT	CASSDRQGAVGSNQPQHF
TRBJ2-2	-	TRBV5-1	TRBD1	TGCGCCAGCAGCTTTTGGACAGGGGGCGACACCGGGGAGCTGTTTTTT	CASSFWTGGDTGELFF
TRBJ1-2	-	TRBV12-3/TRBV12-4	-	TGTGCCAGCACCCCACAACAGGTTCTTGGCTACACCTTC	CASTPQQVLGYTF
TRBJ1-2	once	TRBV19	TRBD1	TGTGCCAGCTTGGGGACAGGGGGCCAAGTCTCTGGCTACACCTTC	CASLGTGGQVSGYTF
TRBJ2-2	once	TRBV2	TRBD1	TGTGCCAGCAGTTACGGGACAGGGAACACCGGGGAGCTGTTTTTT	CASSYGTGNTGELFF
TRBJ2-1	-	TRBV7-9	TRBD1	TGTGCCAGCAGCACGGACAGGGGATCCTACAATGAGCAGTTCTTC	CASSTDRGSYNEQFF
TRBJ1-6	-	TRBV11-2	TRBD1	TGTGCCAGCAGCTTCAAGACAGGGGGTTCACCCCTCCACTTT	CASSFKTGGSPLHF
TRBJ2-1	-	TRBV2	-	TGTGCCAGCAACAGAGGGAGTGAGCAGTTCTTC	CASNRGSEQFF
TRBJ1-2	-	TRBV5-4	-	TGTGCCAGCAGCTTGGGGGGTCCTAAGGAGGGACCCGGCTACACCTTC	CASSLGGPKEGPGYTF
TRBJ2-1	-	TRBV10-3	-	TGTGCCACGGGCTCTGGAGGCCCCTCCTACAATGAGCAGTTCTTC	CATGSGGPSYNEQFF
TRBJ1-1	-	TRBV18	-	TGTGCCAGCTCACCCCCGGACAGAATGAACACTGAAGCTTTCTTT	CASSPPDRMNTEAFF
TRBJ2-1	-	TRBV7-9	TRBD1	TGTGCCAGCAGCCCTGAAGACAGGGTAGCGTTCTTC	CASSPEDRVAFF
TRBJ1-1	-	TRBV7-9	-	TGTGCCAGCAGCACACGGACACAAACGAACACTGAAGCTTTCTTT	CASSTRTQTNTEAFF
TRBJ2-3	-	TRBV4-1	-	TGCGCCAGCAGCCAAGACGAGGAAGATACGCAGTATTTT	CASSQDEEDTQYF
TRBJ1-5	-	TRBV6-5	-	TGTGCCAGCAGTTACGAGACACATCAGCCCCAGCATTTT	CASSYETHQPQHF
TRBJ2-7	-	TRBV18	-	TGTGCCAGCTCACCCGACCTGGGAGGCGAGCAGTACTTC	CASSPDLGGEQYF
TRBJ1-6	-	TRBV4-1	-	TGCGCCAGCAGCCAACCCGGTGGACACTATAATTCACCCCTCCACTTT	CASSQPGGHYNSPLHF
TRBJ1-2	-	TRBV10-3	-	TGTGCCATCAATGACAGGCTCTATGGCTACACCTTC	CAINDRLYGYTF
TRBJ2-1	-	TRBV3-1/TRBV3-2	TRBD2	TGTGCCAGCAGCCAACCCCCGGCACTAGCGGATAACAACCCATCCTACAATGAGCAGTTCTTC	CASSQPPALADNNPSYNEQFF
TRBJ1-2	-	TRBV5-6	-	TGTGCCAGCAGCTTTCCGGGGGTTAACTATGGCTACACCTTC	CASSFPGVNYGYTF
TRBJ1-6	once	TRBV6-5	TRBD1	TGTGCCAGCAAAGATCCAGGGGGGAATTCACCCCTCCACTTT	CASKDPGGNSPLHF
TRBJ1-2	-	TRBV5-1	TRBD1	TGCGCCAGCAGCCCCAATTCAGGGGGGATCGATGGCTACACCTTC	CASSPNSGGIDGYTF